Given below is one T cell receptor (beta chain) in context. Antigen: not known. This record belongs to a study of identifying expanded T cells in peripheral blood. Profiled with immunoSEQ multiplex PCR; TCRdb holds only in-frame clones, not every one. The data contain about 58,000 clones, roughly nine tenths of them singletons. Collection occurred without any documented infections or immune events in donors. Study outcomes and limitations: Clone count variance between roughly 2-week samples rose with total template count. Technical replicates showed 0.9 to 1.5 changed clones; approximately 2 weeks about 16.4; four weeks 19.

The CDR3 sequence is 15 residues long. CDR1 SGHVS and CDR2 FNYEAQ come from the germline V gene. J gave up 1 base and V 1 base, and 4 bases lay outside the gene matches. Sequenced sample: blood. J is TRBJ2-7 and V is TRBV7-6; 7 nucleotides match TRBD2. The receptor was derived from a person between 18 and 75 years old in good health. In nucleotides, the CDR3 is TGTGCCAGCAGCTTAGTCGGGGGAGGGTCCTACGAGCAGTACTTC. It translates to CASSLVGGGSYEQYF.